This T cell receptor beta chain was captured by sequencing in a study of graft-versus-host responses after intestinal transplantation (dated by TCRdb to the early 2020s). For the wider study: Multivisceral, liver-intestinal, or isolated intestinal transplants were received by the recipients. All recipients received anti-thymocyte globulin induction followed by maintenance tacrolimus and steroids for approximately 3 years. Bulk TCR-beta CDR3 sequencing was used to track graft-versus-host and host-versus-graft alloreactive T cell clones in the graft, circulation and bone marrow after intestinal transplantation. To identify alloreactive clones, pre-transplant mixed lymphocyte reaction products were sequenced and then compared with unstimulated pre-transplant donor and recipient T cells. Of the 20 to 25 intestinal transplant recipients enrolled in the cohort, one of whom was a retransplant, 3 patients without pretransplant specimens were excluded. A peak of at least 4% donor T cells among recipient peripheral blood mononuclear cells was the definition used for donor T cell macrochimerism. Samples from a few later patients were sequenced in-house on an Illumina MiSeq with MiXCR processing rather than by the commercial service. Overall study outcomes, separate from this receptor: The conclusions were limited by the relatively low number and heterogeneity of the intestinal transplant patients. Early after transplant, declines in HvG clones were associated with peak levels of circulating GvH clones. GvH clones were detected in recipient bone marrow, and some appeared earlier in ileal mucosa or blood, consistent with an intestinal mucosal origin. In the allografts of patients with donor T cell macrochimerism, GvH to HvG T cell clonal ratios were high.

V was cut back by 0 bases and J by 10 bases, leaving a gap of 10 bases between them. From the cysteine up to the phenylalanine, the CDR3 has a length of 13 residues. The sequence is cut down to CDR3 DNA, 39 bases in frame from base 1. For CDR1 and CDR2, the germline V gene lists SGHTA and FQGTGA. The time point label, as the study defines it: cells obtained before transplantation from donor or recipient. CD3+CD4+ and CD3+CD8+ populations were FACS-sorted from unstimulated pre-transplant donor and recipient cells taken from spleen or lymph nodes. Concerning this clone itself: Its antigen remains undetermined. No much larger clone exists at a distance of one base, and base qualities are not known.

The library was made by the immunoSEQ multiplex PCR assay. For most patients, genomic DNA was isolated with the Qiagen DNeasy Blood and Tissue Kit and sent frozen to Adaptive Biotechnologies for TCR sequencing. Adaptive Biotechnologies carried out high-throughput TCR-beta CDR3 sequencing of genomic DNA for most patients. In the original analysis: TCR sequencing data were retrieved from Adaptive's ImmunoSEQ software for around 18 patients, whereas a few other patients were processed with MiXCR and VDJtools. To correct CD4 versus CD8 sorting errors, sequences present in both subsets at a frequency ratio below 5:1 were removed. CDR3 nucleotide sequences shared by donor and recipient were removed because the origin of these sequences could not be assigned. Alloreactive clones required at least 2-fold expansion over unstimulated cells and minimum CFSE-low frequency of 0.002% (template counts) or 0.001% (read counts). Mappable clones were those detected in sequenced pre-transplant spleen, lymph node, or MLR CFSE-low populations of the donor or recipient. Cumulative frequency of alloreactive clones was calculated as a percentage of all sequences weighted by copy number. TCRdb mirrors the immuneACCESS table, restricted to in-frame sequences. Some clones are absent from its copies; in checked studies, under half trace to an unresolved V gene, and the reason for the others is unknown. That table gives V, J and clone size, and the DNA gave D and trimming. The sample yields about 90,000 clones; around 93% were counted once. Of the sample, approximately 0.35% falls within the top ten clones.

This clonotype was sampled from a human donor who was the organ donor for an intestinal transplant. The sample in question was unstimulated CD4+ T cells sorted from spleen or lymph node cells, obtained before transplant. The sequence links TRBV7-3 to TRBJ2-1; a tentative D call is TRBD2 (6 bases match). The DNA sequence follows: TGTGCCAGCAGCTTAACTGCGGGGTCGGAGCAGTTCTTC. This yields the protein CASSLTAGSEQFF.